What follows are 14 T cell receptor beta chains derived from one specimen sequenced in a study of T cell responses to AZD1222 COVID-19 vaccine. Sequenced by immunoSEQ multiplex PCR; TCRdb stores in-frame clones only, minus some. The repertoire holds about 110,000 clones, with about 89% as singletons. The sample consisted of peripheral blood, taken on day 0 of AZD1222 vaccination. The receptors derive from an adult in good health.

This clone was detected once. The chain uses TRBV7-9 and TRBJ1-1; D is perhaps TRBD1 (5 bases). CDR3 length equals 13 residues. V lost 5 bases and J 5 bases, leaving 12 bases between the germline ends. Germline V gene lookup returns CDR1 SEHNR and CDR2 FQNEAQ (reference sequence). In DNA, the CDR3 is TGTGCCAGCAGCCTTACACAGGAAACTGAAGCTTTCTTT. Translating it yields CASSLTQETEAFF.

The V call is TRBV10-2, the J call TRBJ1-1; 7 bases align to TRBD1. Trimming cost V 6 bases and J 3 bases; bases outside gene matches: 4. The germline gives CDR1 WSHSY, CDR2 SAAADI. There are 13 residues in the CDR3. CDR3 DNA: TGCGCCAGCAGGGGACAGTTTTACACTGAAGCTTTCTTT. Amino acid sequence: CASRGQFYTEAFF.

This sequence joins TRBV19 and TRBJ1-5; D not resolved. V was shortened by 1 base and J by 0 bases, with 16 bases between the two germline ends. The CDR3 consists of 18 residues. Germline CDR1 and CDR2: LNHDA and SQIVND (reference sequence). This chain's CDR3 is CASSIVSHRGSSNQPQHF. For the CDR3, the DNA is TGTGCCAGTAGTATAGTATCTCATCGAGGGAGTAGCAATCAGCCCCAGCATTTT.

This sequence joins TRBV19 and TRBJ2-5; TRBD2 is a possible D gene (7 bases). The germline gives CDR1 LNHDA, CDR2 SQIVND (reference sequence). CDR3 length: 15 amino acids. V was pared by 3 bases and J by 5 bases, with 16 bases between. CDR3 sequence reads: CASSMALGGAETQYF. The DNA for the CDR3 is TGTGCCAGTAGTATGGCCCTGGGGGGGGCCGAGACCCAGTACTTC.

This chain joins TRBV3-1 (or the pseudogene TRBV3-2) and TRBJ1-2; no clear D. The length of the CDR3 is 14 residues. Looked up from germline, CDR1 is LGHDT and CDR2 is YNNKEL (reference sequence). Trimming pared 0 bases from V and 2 bases from J, leaving 7 bases between. The CDR3 sequence: CASSQDSLNYGYTF. CDR3 in DNA: TGTGCCAGCAGCCAAGATTCGCTGAACTATGGCTACACCTTC.

The chain uses TRBV4-3 and TRBJ1-6; D might be TRBD1 (5 bases). Trimming stripped 2 bases from V and 8 bases from J, with 13 bases between. Germline V CDR1 and CDR2: LGHNA, YSLEER. The CDR3 length is 15 residues. The CDR3 DNA reads as TGCGCCAGCAGCCAACAGGGTAAGACGGATTCACCCCTCCACTTT. Translated, it gives CASSQQGKTDSPLHF.

V and J are TRBV4-3 and TRBJ2-1; D possibly corresponds to TRBD1 (6 bases). CDR3 length: 17 residues. Trimming stripped 0 bases from V and 4 bases from J, with 16 bases between. Germline values: CDR1 LGHNA, CDR2 YSLEER. The CDR3 spells CASSQEGATADYNEQFF. CDR3 DNA sequence: TGCGCCAGCAGCCAAGAGGGGGCCACCGCCGATTACAATGAGCAGTTCTTC.

This sequence joins TRBV6-1 and TRBJ2-7, with 13 bases fitting TRBD2. The J segment lost 3 bases and the V segment lost 2 bases, leaving 10 bases of the junction unmatched. CDR1 is MNHNS, CDR2 SASEGT, per germline. The CDR3 loop spans 18 amino acids. The CDR3 bases are TGTGCCAGCAGTGAAAGGATGGGACTAGCGGGACCTAGCTACGAGCAGTACTTC. The encoded protein is CASSERMGLAGPSYEQYF.

The rearrangement joins TRBV4-1 to TRBJ1-2; perhaps TRBD1 as D (5 bases). CDR1 and CDR2 (germline): MGHRA, YSYEKL. The CDR3 spans 15 residues. V was cut by 4 bases and J by 7 bases, with 19 bases left in between. CDR3 in amino acids: CASSLGHLGGGGYTF. CDR3 coding DNA: TGCGCCAGCAGCCTAGGCCACCTGGGCGGGGGTGGCTACACCTTC.

The chain is built from TRBV7-8 and TRBJ1-5, with 10 bases fitting TRBD1. Germline values: CDR1 SGHVS, CDR2 FQNEAQ. V dropped 3 bases and J dropped 6; count of bases not matched to a gene: 8. This CDR3 contains 16 residues. This CDR3 is CASSLGETGGFQPQHF. CDR3 coding DNA: TGTGCCAGCAGCTTGGGGGAGACAGGGGGCTTTCAGCCCCAGCATTTT.

This chain joins TRBV7-9 and TRBJ1-3, with D perhaps TRBD1 (5 bases). The V gene lost 5 bases and the J gene lost 2 bases, with 22 bases spanning the gap. The length of the CDR3 is 18 residues. CDR1 and CDR2 from the germline V gene are SEHNR and FQNEAQ (reference sequence). The CDR3 coding sequence is TGTGCCAGCAGCCCCCTCCGGGACTCCTTACGACCTGGAAACACCATATATTTT. Protein sequence: CASSPLRDSLRPGNTIYF.

This clone has only one observation. The rearrangement uses TRBV4-2 and TRBJ2-7, with 7 bases that match TRBD1. J was trimmed by 6 bases and V by 2 bases; bases with no gene match: 10. This CDR3 comprises 15 residues. CDR1 and CDR2 from the germline V gene are LGHNA and YNFKEQ. The DNA for the CDR3 is TGTGCCAGCAGCCAACCCCGAGGACAGGCTGGCGAGCAGTACTTC. This translates into CASSQPRGQAGEQYF.

This chain joins TRBV5-1 and TRBJ2-1; 10 nucleotides line up with TRBD2. The CDR3 consists of 16 residues. Germline CDR1 SGHRS, CDR2 YFSETQ. J gave up 7 bases and V 0 bases, and 7 bases lay outside the gene matches. CDR3 coding DNA: TGCGCCAGCAGCTTGGAGGGGCTAGCGGGAGAGAATGAGCAGTTCTTC. Protein sequence: CASSLEGLAGENEQFF.

This rearrangement joins TRBV4-1 to TRBJ2-2; 9 nucleotides align to TRBD2. Per the germline V gene, CDR1 is MGHRA and CDR2 is YSYEKL. V was clipped by 3 bases and J by 5 bases; unmatched bases: 10. The CDR3 runs to 17 residues. The CDR3 spells CASSQGGMRGGTGELFF. DNA for the CDR3: TGCGCCAGCAGCCAGGGGGGAATGCGGGGGGGGACCGGGGAGCTGTTTTTT.